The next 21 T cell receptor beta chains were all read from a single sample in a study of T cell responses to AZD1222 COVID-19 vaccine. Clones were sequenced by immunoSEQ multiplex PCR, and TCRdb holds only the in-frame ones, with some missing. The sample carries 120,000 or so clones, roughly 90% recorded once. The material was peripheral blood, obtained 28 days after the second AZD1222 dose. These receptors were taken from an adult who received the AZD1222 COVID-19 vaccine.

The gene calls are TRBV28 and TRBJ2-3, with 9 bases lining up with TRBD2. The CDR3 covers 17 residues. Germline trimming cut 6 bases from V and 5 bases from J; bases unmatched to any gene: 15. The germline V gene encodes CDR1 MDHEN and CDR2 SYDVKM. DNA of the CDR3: TGTGCCAGCAGCCCCCTGGGGGCGGGAGGGCCTGTAGATACGCAGTATTTT. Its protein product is CASSPLGAGGPVDTQYF.

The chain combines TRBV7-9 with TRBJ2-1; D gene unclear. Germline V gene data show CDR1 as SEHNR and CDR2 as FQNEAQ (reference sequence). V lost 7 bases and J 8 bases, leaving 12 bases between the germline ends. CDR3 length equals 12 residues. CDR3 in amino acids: CASTPPKYEQFF. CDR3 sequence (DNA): TGTGCCAGCACCCCCCCTAAATATGAGCAGTTCTTC.

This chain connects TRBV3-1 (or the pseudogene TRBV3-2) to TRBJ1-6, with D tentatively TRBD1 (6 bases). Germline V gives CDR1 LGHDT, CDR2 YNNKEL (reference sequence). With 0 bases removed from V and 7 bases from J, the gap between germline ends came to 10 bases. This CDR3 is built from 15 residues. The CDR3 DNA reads TGTGCCAGCAGCCAAGATTGGGACAAAAATTCACCCCTCCACTTT. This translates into CASSQDWDKNSPLHF.

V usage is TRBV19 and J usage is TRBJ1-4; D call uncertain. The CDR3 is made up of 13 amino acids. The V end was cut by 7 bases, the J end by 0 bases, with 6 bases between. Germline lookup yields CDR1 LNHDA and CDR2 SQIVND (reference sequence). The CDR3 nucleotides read TGTGCCAGTAAGGGCACAACTAATGAAAAACTGTTTTTT. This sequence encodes CASKGTTNEKLFF.

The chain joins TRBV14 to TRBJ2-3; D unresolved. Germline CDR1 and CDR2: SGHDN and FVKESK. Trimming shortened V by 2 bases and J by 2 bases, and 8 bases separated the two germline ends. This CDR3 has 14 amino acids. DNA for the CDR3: TGTGCCAGCAGCCAAATGACCAACACAGATACGCAGTATTTT. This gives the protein CASSQMTNTDTQYF.

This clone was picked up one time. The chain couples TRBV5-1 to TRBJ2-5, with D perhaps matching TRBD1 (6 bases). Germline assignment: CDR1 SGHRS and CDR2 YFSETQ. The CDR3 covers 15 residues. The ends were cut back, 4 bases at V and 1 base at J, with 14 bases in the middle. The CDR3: CASSQGQYPQETQYF. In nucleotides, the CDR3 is TGCGCCAGCAGCCAAGGACAGTACCCCCAAGAGACCCAGTACTTC.

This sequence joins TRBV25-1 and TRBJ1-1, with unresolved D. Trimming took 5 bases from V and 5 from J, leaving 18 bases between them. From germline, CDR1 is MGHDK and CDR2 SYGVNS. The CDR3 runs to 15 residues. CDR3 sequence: CASSPTRGLATEAFF. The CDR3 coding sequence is TGTGCCAGCAGTCCAACGAGAGGACTGGCAACTGAAGCTTTCTTT.

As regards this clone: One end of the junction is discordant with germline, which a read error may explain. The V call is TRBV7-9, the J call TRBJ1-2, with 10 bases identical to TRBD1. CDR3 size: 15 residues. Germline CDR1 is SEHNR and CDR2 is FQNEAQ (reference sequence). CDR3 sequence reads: CASSFDRGQDYSYTF. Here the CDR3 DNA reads TGTGCCAGCAGCTTTGACAGGGGGCAGGACTATAGCTACACCTTC.

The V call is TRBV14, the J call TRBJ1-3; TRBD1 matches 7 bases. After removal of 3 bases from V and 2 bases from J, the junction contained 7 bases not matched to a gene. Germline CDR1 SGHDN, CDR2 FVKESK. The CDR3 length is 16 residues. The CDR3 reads CASSHNRGWAGNTIYF. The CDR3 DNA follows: TGTGCCAGCAGCCATAACAGGGGCTGGGCTGGAAACACCATATATTTT.

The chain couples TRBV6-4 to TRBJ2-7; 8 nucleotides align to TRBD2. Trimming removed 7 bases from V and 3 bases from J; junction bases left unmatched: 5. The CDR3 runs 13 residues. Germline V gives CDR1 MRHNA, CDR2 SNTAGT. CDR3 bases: TGTGCCAGCATGGGGACTAGGATCTACGAGCAGTACTTC. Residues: CASMGTRIYEQYF.

The DNA of the CDR3 is TGTGCCAGCAGCTTAGCCCCCACTCAAGAGACCCAGTACTTC. Protein: CASSLAPTQETQYF. The chain couples TRBV11-2 to TRBJ2-5; D gene ambiguous. Per germline, CDR1 SGHAT and CDR2 FQNNGV. V was shortened by 1 base and J by 2 bases, with 8 bases between the two germline ends. This CDR3 contains 14 residues.

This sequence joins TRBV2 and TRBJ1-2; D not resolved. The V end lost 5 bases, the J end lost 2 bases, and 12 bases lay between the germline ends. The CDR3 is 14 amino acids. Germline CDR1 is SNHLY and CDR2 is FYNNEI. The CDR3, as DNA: TGTGCCAGCAGTACCCAAGTCCAGAACTATGGCTACACCTTC. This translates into CASSTQVQNYGYTF.

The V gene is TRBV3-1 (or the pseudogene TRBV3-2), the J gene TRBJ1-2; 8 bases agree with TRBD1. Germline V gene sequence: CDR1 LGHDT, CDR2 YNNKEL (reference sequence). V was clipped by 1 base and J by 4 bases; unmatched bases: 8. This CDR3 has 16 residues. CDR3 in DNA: TGTGCCAGCAGCCAAGGTCCAGGGGGCTTTGGCTATGGCTACACCTTC. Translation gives CASSQGPGGFGYGYTF.

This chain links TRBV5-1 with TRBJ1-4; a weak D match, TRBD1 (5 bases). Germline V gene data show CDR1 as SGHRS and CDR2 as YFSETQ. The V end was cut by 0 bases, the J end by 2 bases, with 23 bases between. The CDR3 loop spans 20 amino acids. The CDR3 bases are TGCGCCAGCAGCTTGGGATGGCAGGGTGGAGGGAGTACGACTAATGAAAAACTGTTTTTT. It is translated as CASSLGWQGGGSTTNEKLFF.

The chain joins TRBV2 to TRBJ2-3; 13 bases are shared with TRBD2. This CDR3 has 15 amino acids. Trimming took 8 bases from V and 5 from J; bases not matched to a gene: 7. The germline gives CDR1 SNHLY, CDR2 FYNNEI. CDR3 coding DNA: TGTGCCAGCCCCCCCCGGACTAGCGGGAGAGATACGCAGTATTTT. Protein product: CASPPRTSGRDTQYF.

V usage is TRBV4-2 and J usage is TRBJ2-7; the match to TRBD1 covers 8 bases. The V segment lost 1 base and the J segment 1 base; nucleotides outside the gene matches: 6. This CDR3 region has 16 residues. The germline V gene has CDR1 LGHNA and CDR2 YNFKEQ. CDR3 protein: CASSQVVGQVSYEQYF. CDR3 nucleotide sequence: TGTGCCAGCAGCCAAGTTGTGGGACAGGTTTCCTACGAGCAGTACTTC.

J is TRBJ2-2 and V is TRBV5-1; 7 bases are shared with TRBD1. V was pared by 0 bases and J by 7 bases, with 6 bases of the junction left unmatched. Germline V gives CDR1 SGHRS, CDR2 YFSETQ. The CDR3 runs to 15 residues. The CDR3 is CASSLVAGGVGELFF. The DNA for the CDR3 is TGCGCCAGCAGCTTGGTCGCAGGGGGAGTCGGGGAGCTGTTTTTT.

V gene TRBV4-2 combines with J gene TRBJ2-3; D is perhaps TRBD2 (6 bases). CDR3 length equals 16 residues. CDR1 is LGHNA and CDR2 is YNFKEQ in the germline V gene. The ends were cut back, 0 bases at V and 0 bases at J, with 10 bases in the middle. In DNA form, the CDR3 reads TGTGCCAGCAGCCAAGAGACTCGGGGGAGCACAGATACGCAGTATTTT. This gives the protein CASSQETRGSTDTQYF.

CDR3 in amino acids: CASSLGGYTSGNTIYF. The CDR3 bases are TGTGCCAGCAGCTTGGGAGGGTACACCTCTGGAAACACCATATATTTT. The chain is built from TRBV5-4 and TRBJ1-3; D gene ambiguous. The CDR3 is made up of 16 amino acids. V gave up 0 bases and J gave up 0 bases, with 10 bases separating them. Germline V gene lookup returns CDR1 SGHNT and CDR2 YYREEE (reference sequence).

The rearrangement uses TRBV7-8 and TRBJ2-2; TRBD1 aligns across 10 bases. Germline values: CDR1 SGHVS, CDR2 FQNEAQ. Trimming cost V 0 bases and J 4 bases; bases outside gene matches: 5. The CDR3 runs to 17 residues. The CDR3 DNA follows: TGTGCCAGCAGCTTAGCGAGACAGGGGGCGCGCACCGGGGAGCTGTTTTTT. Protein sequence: CASSLARQGARTGELFF.

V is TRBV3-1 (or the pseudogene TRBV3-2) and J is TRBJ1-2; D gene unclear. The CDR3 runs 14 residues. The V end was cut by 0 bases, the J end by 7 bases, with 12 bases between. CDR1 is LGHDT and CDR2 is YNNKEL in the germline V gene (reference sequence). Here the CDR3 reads CASSQDEGLGGYTF. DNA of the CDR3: TGTGCCAGCAGCCAAGATGAAGGGTTGGGTGGCTACACCTTC.